This record looks at one TCR beta chain sequence and its context. Its antigen is undetermined. This specimen belongs to a study of a mutant IDH1 vaccine in newly diagnosed glioma. General study results and limits: Whatever changes occurred in top peripheral T cell clonotypes seemed unrelated to pseudoprogression.

The time point: week 5, during vaccination. The content of each vaccine dose was 300 ug of mutant IDH1 20-mer peptide, and topical imiquimod accompanied it. In every donor, the tumor was a new WHO grade 3 or 4 IDH1-mutant, ATRX-lost astrocytoma. Here immunoSEQ multiplex PCR was the method, and the copy in TCRdb shows in-frame clones only, minus some. The data contain about 42,000 clones, 70% to 90% of them seen just once; the ten biggest clones take up approximately 1.5%. This clonotype was obtained from a man between 35 and 55 years old with glioma. Material: PBMCs, obtained from a glioma patient whose treatment included an IDH1 peptide vaccine.

CDR3 residues: CASRVAAGNTIYF. CDR3 coding DNA: TGTGCCAGCAGGGTGGCGGCGGGAAACACCATATATTTT. The V gene is TRBV6-1, the J gene TRBJ1-3; D remains unclear. V lost 6 bases to trimming and J lost 4 bases, with 10 bases between them. The CDR3 loop spans 13 amino acids. Germline values: CDR1 MNHNS, CDR2 SASEGT.